The entry below gives a single T cell receptor beta chain sequence along with its context. In its sample, this clonotype was seen many times. Its antigen specificity is not known. Base quality data are lacking; no much larger clone is found one base away. A case-control design nested within a healthcare worker cohort in London, UK, was used, with weekly nasopharyngeal swab PCR tests and blood sampling performed. Between 23 and 31 March 2020, the week of the UK lockdown, healthcare workers were enrolled and then followed up weekly for as long as 16 weeks. This entry belongs to a study of early T cells in non-severe SARS-CoV-2 infection (dated by TCRdb to about 2021). Regarding the study in general: Because TCR sequencing relied on bulk RNA taken from unsorted whole blood, pairing of alpha and beta chains was not possible. Findings and caveats that apply to the study as a whole: VDJdb matching was skewed toward anti-spike CD8 responses and likely underestimated virus-specific expansions, missing private and CD4 specificities.

CDR1 is given as LNHDA and CDR2 as SQIVND, both from the germline V gene (reference sequence). Reading from cysteine to phenylalanine, the CDR3 counts 13 amino acids. Just CDR3 DNA is preserved here, 39 bases in frame from base 1. V is trimmed back by 6 bases and J by 4 bases, and the junction contains 4 bases that no gene match accounts for. Library preparation used 5' RACE. Sequencing instrument: NextSeq 500. To correct for sequencing error and PCR bias, the TCR library protocol tagged individual cDNA molecules with unique molecular identifiers. TCR alpha and beta chains were both sequenced, and the abundances of alpha and beta sequences in each sample were closely correlated with each other. Processing in the source paper ran as follows. V gene, J gene and CDR3 annotation of TCR sequences was performed with Decombinator V4. Expanded TCRs were defined as changing significantly between any two time points under a Poisson model with p below 0.0001. TCR abundances were normalised to the total number of TCRs sequenced per sample and were expressed as counts per million. TRAV1-2 paired with TRAJ12, TRAJ20 or TRAJ33 defined MAIT TCRs, while TRAV10 paired with TRAJ18 defined iNKT TCRs. A search of VDJdb, accessed on 1 November 2021, was run for TCRs annotated to CMV, EBV and SARS-CoV-2, with TCRs annotated for multiple antigens excluded. TCRdb reworked the public reads: Q25 trimming with fastp, MiXCR clone assembly, productive beta chains retained. A single entry per CDR3 protein holds the most common genes and DNA from its merged rows. The V and J calls shown here were made by TCRdb, not taken from the authors' results. For this sample there are some 38,000 distinct CDR3 sequences; about 5% appear just once. The ten largest clones represent roughly 17% of the sample.

This clonotype was obtained from an adult who was a healthcare worker with PCR-confirmed SARS-CoV-2 infection or an uninfected control (not recorded which). Recombination connected TRBV19 to TRBJ1-2; 8 central bases correspond to TRBD1. Sample: whole blood. The encoded CDR3 is CASSPGTGYGYTF. DNA sequence: TGTGCCAGTAGCCCCGGGACAGGCTATGGCTACACCTTC.